The entry that follows covers one TCR beta chain sequence. This specimen comes from a study of shared T cell receptors in the human thymus. The V gene's germline CDR1 is MDHEN and CDR2 SYDVKM. The CDR3 totals 12 residues. The V and J ends lost 7 bases and 7 bases respectively, with 11 bases between them. Assay used: immunoSEQ multiplex PCR; TCRdb lists only in-frame clones, some missing. The sample has more than 300,000 clones; 85% to 95% are singletons. V and J are TRBV28 and TRBJ1-5; D unclear. This receptor was identified in a human donor. Sequenced material: thymocytes. CDR3 sequence: CASKSPEQPQHF. CDR3 DNA: TGTGCCAGCAAGTCCCCGGAGCAGCCCCAGCATTTT.